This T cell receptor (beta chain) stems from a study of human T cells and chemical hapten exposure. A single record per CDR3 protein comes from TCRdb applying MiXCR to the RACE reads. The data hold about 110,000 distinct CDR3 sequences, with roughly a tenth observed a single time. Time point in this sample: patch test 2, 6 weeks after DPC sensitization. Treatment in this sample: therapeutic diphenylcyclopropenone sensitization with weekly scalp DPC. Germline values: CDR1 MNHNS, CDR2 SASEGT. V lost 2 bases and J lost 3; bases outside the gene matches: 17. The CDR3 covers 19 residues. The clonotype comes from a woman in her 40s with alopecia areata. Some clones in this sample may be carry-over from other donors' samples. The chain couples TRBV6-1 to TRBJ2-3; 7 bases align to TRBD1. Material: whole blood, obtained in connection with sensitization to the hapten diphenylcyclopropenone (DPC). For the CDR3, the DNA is TGTGCCAGCAGTGAAAACCTACATTTGACAGGGTGGTTGACAGATACGCAGTATTTT. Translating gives CASSENLHLTGWLTDTQYF.